This T cell receptor (beta chain) is drawn from a study of T cell repertoires in cytomegalovirus infection. The germline V gene encodes CDR1 KGHSH and CDR2 LQKENI. The CDR3 contains 15 residues. V dropped 6 bases and J dropped 2; count of bases not matched to a gene: 9. TCRdb re-called the reads through MiXCR, storing one row per CDR3 protein. The sample lists 170,000 or so distinct CDR3 sequences; about an eighth were seen once. The V gene is TRBV18, the J gene TRBJ1-1; TRBD1 matches at 7 bases. Sequenced material: PBMCs. The sequence was collected from a human donor in good health (CMV status not recorded). Some clones in this sample may be carry-over from other donors' samples. The CDR3 DNA reads TGTGCCAGCTCGGAACGACAGGGTGGAAACACTGAAGCTTTCTTT. This sequence encodes CASSERQGGNTEAFF.